A selection of T cell receptor beta chains follows, all from one sample in a study of PD-1 blockade in classical Hodgkin lymphoma. Only in-frame clones appear in the TCRdb table, and some are missing; sequencing was by immunoSEQ multiplex PCR. This table holds roughly 100,000 clones, roughly 90% found once. The input for sequencing was peripheral blood mononuclear cells (PBMCs), taken before the fourth cycle of nivolumab. These TCRs come from a human donor with classical Hodgkin lymphoma. The CDR3 runs from the conserved cysteine through the conserved F or W. Each record gives: D gene, clone size, V gene, J gene, CDR3 DNA, CDR3 protein. The D gene is left open where the match is weak. The size entry is marked missing in some rows and otherwise reads once, few, many or a size class.

D gene: .; clone size: few; V gene: TRBV19; J gene: TRBJ1-4; CDR3 DNA: TGTGCCAGTAGTAACAGGCGATCAACTAATGAAAAACTGTTTTTT; CDR3 protein: CASSNRRSTNEKLFF
D gene: TRBD2; clone size: .; V gene: TRBV4-2; J gene: TRBJ2-4; CDR3 DNA: TGTGCCAGCAGCCCTGGCGGACTAGCCGCTCAAAACATTCAGTACTTC; CDR3 protein: CASSPGGLAAQNIQYF
D gene: .; clone size: .; V gene: TRBV5-4; J gene: TRBJ2-6; CDR3 DNA: TGTGCCAGCAGCCCTATTACGGGACACTTCTCTGGGGCCAACGTCCTGACTTTC; CDR3 protein: CASSPITGHFSGANVLTF
D gene: TRBD1; clone size: .; V gene: TRBV7-9; J gene: TRBJ1-1; CDR3 DNA: TGTGCCAGCAGCCCCACGGACAGGATGAACACTGAAGCTTTCTTT; CDR3 protein: CASSPTDRMNTEAFF
D gene: .; clone size: .; V gene: TRBV19; J gene: TRBJ2-4; CDR3 DNA: TGTGCCAGTAGTAGGGACATGAAAAACATTCAGTACTTC; CDR3 protein: CASSRDMKNIQYF
D gene: .; clone size: few; V gene: TRBV6-1; J gene: TRBJ1-1; CDR3 DNA: TGTGCCAGCAGTTATCAGGGGAGCACTGAAGCTTTCTTT; CDR3 protein: CASSYQGSTEAFF
D gene: TRBD1; clone size: .; V gene: TRBV11-1; J gene: TRBJ2-3; CDR3 DNA: TGTGCCAGCAGCTTAGGAGGGACAGGGGGACCAGATACGCAGTATTTT; CDR3 protein: CASSLGGTGGPDTQYF
D gene: TRBD2; clone size: .; V gene: TRBV27; J gene: TRBJ2-1; CDR3 DNA: TGTGCCAGCAGTCCAGCGGGAGGCTACAATGAGCAGTTCTTC; CDR3 protein: CASSPAGGYNEQFF
D gene: .; clone size: .; V gene: TRBV18; J gene: TRBJ1-2; CDR3 DNA: TGTGCCAGCTCACCCTGGGTTGGCTACACCTTC; CDR3 protein: CASSPWVGYTF
D gene: .; clone size: .; V gene: TRBV5-1; J gene: TRBJ2-1; CDR3 DNA: TGCGCCAGCAGCCTAACTGGGTTGGCGGGACCCCTGAATGAGCAGTTCTTC; CDR3 protein: CASSLTGLAGPLNEQFF
D gene: TRBD2; clone size: .; V gene: TRBV5-1; J gene: TRBJ2-1; CDR3 DNA: TGCGCCAGCAGCTTGGGCCCGGGAGGCAATGAGCAGTTCTTC; CDR3 protein: CASSLGPGGNEQFF
D gene: TRBD1; clone size: .; V gene: TRBV6-6; J gene: TRBJ2-6; CDR3 DNA: TGTGCCAGCAGTTTCGGACAGGGCACTGGGGCCAACGTCCTGACTTTC; CDR3 protein: CASSFGQGTGANVLTF
D gene: TRBD2; clone size: .; V gene: TRBV7-8; J gene: TRBJ2-3; CDR3 DNA: TGTGCCAGCAGCACAGGACTAGCGGGAGTAACAGATACGCAGTATTTT; CDR3 protein: CASSTGLAGVTDTQYF
D gene: .; clone size: .; V gene: TRBV6-5; J gene: TRBJ2-7; CDR3 DNA: TGTGCCAGCAGTTACGAACACAGGAGCTACGAGCAGTACTTC; CDR3 protein: CASSYEHRSYEQYF
D gene: TRBD2; clone size: .; V gene: TRBV10-3; J gene: TRBJ2-1; CDR3 DNA: TGTGCCATCAGTGCACGCGGGAGTGATTCCTACAATGAGCAGTTCTTC; CDR3 protein: CAISARGSDSYNEQFF
D gene: TRBD1; clone size: .; V gene: TRBV25-1; J gene: TRBJ1-1; CDR3 DNA: TGTGCCAGTTCACAGGGGGGCTCTGAAGCTTTCTTT; CDR3 protein: CASSQGGSEAFF
D gene: TRBD2; clone size: once; V gene: TRBV28; J gene: TRBJ2-4; CDR3 DNA: TGTGCCAGCAGTTTATCGGGGGGGGTATACGCCAAAAACATTCAGTACTTC; CDR3 protein: CASSLSGGVYAKNIQYF
D gene: .; clone size: once; V gene: TRBV6-5; J gene: TRBJ1-1; CDR3 DNA: TGTGCCAGCAGTTACTCAGGCGGGGCTGAAGCTTTCTTT; CDR3 protein: CASSYSGGAEAFF
D gene: .; clone size: .; V gene: TRBV11-3; J gene: TRBJ2-1; CDR3 DNA: TGTGCCAGCAGCTTAGACGGGACCTCCTACAATGAGCAGTTCTTC; CDR3 protein: CASSLDGTSYNEQFF
D gene: TRBD1; clone size: .; V gene: TRBV27; J gene: TRBJ1-1; CDR3 DNA: TGTGCCAGCAGTTTATCTCCCCGGAGACAGGGGTACACTGAAGCTTTCTTT; CDR3 protein: CASSLSPRRQGYTEAFF
D gene: .; clone size: .; V gene: TRBV18; J gene: TRBJ2-2; CDR3 DNA: TGTGCCAGCTCCCCGGACACCGGGGAGCTGTTTTTT; CDR3 protein: CASSPDTGELFF
D gene: .; clone size: .; V gene: TRBV19; J gene: TRBJ2-1; CDR3 DNA: TGTGCCAGTAGTATGGAGGTTTCCTACAATGAGCAGTTCTTC; CDR3 protein: CASSMEVSYNEQFF
D gene: .; clone size: .; V gene: TRBV18; J gene: TRBJ1-1; CDR3 DNA: TGTGCCAGCTCCCCACGTCCCCCGAACACTGAAGCTTTCTTT; CDR3 protein: CASSPRPPNTEAFF
D gene: TRBD1; clone size: .; V gene: TRBV6-5; J gene: TRBJ2-7; CDR3 DNA: TGTGCCAGCAGCGCACCAGGACAGGGGGTCTACGAGCAGTACTTC; CDR3 protein: CASSAPGQGVYEQYF
D gene: .; clone size: .; V gene: TRBV19; J gene: TRBJ1-1; CDR3 DNA: TGTGCCAGTAGTATAGACAGGTACACTGAAGCTTTCTTT; CDR3 protein: CASSIDRYTEAFF
D gene: .; clone size: .; V gene: TRBV10-2; J gene: TRBJ1-2; CDR3 DNA: TGCGCCAGCAGTGAGTCGTTTGAAAACAGGGTGACCTATGGCTACACCTTC; CDR3 protein: CASSESFENRVTYGYTF
D gene: .; clone size: .; V gene: TRBV7-9; J gene: TRBJ1-4; CDR3 DNA: TGTGCCAGCAGCTTAGTAGGGCGGGCAACTAATGAAAAACTGTTTTTT; CDR3 protein: CASSLVGRATNEKLFF
D gene: TRBD1; clone size: .; V gene: TRBV18; J gene: TRBJ1-2; CDR3 DNA: TGTGCCAGCTCACAAGACAGGGATGGCTACACCTTC; CDR3 protein: CASSQDRDGYTF
D gene: TRBD1; clone size: .; V gene: TRBV6-4; J gene: TRBJ1-2; CDR3 DNA: TGTGCCAGCAGGATCTGGGACAGAAAGAACTATGGCTACACCTTC; CDR3 protein: CASRIWDRKNYGYTF
D gene: TRBD1; clone size: .; V gene: TRBV6-1; J gene: TRBJ1-5; CDR3 DNA: TGTGCCAGCAGTAACCGGGACAGGGCCAGGCCCCAGCATTTT; CDR3 protein: CASSNRDRARPQHF
D gene: .; clone size: .; V gene: TRBV6-4; J gene: TRBJ2-1; CDR3 DNA: TGTGCCAGCAGTGACTCCGGAGGGGGATACAATGAGCAGTTCTTC; CDR3 protein: CASSDSGGGYNEQFF
D gene: TRBD2; clone size: .; V gene: TRBV5-1; J gene: TRBJ2-1; CDR3 DNA: TGCGCCAGCAGCACCCGGACTAGCGATGGCGCTGAGCAGTTCTTC; CDR3 protein: CASSTRTSDGAEQFF
D gene: .; clone size: .; V gene: TRBV15; J gene: TRBJ2-1; CDR3 DNA: TGTGCCACCAGCAGAGATAAAGGGGGGGAGTTCTTC; CDR3 protein: CATSRDKGGEFF
D gene: .; clone size: .; V gene: TRBV11-3; J gene: TRBJ1-3; CDR3 DNA: TGTGCCAGCAGCTTAGATGGGAGAAACACCATATATTTT; CDR3 protein: CASSLDGRNTIYF
D gene: .; clone size: .; V gene: TRBV2; J gene: TRBJ2-7; CDR3 DNA: TGTGCCAGCCGATCGGGACGCCAGATAGGCGAGCAGTACTTC; CDR3 protein: CASRSGRQIGEQYF
D gene: .; clone size: .; V gene: TRBV9; J gene: TRBJ2-5; CDR3 DNA: TGTGCCAGCAGCGTAGTACAGGGTGGGGAGACCCAGTACTTC; CDR3 protein: CASSVVQGGETQYF
D gene: .; clone size: .; V gene: TRBV5-1; J gene: TRBJ2-5; CDR3 DNA: TGCGCCAGCAGCCCGGACGGTGAAGAGACCCAGTACTTC; CDR3 protein: CASSPDGEETQYF
D gene: .; clone size: .; V gene: TRBV6-6; J gene: TRBJ2-7; CDR3 DNA: TGTGCCAGCAGTTACTCCCGGGGGTACGAGCAGTACTTC; CDR3 protein: CASSYSRGYEQYF
D gene: TRBD1; clone size: .; V gene: TRBV6-5; J gene: TRBJ1-5; CDR3 DNA: TGTGCCAGCAGTTGGACAGGGGGAAGGTTTCAGCCCCAGCATTTT; CDR3 protein: CASSWTGGRFQPQHF
D gene: TRBD2; clone size: .; V gene: TRBV30; J gene: TRBJ2-7; CDR3 DNA: TGTGCCTGGAGTCCAACTTATGGGACTAGACCCTACGAGCAGTACTTC; CDR3 protein: CAWSPTYGTRPYEQYF
D gene: .; clone size: .; V gene: TRBV7-9; J gene: TRBJ1-4; CDR3 DNA: TGTGCCAGCAGCTTTGCAACTAATGAAAAACTGTTTTTT; CDR3 protein: CASSFATNEKLFF
D gene: .; clone size: once; V gene: TRBV6-6; J gene: TRBJ1-5; CDR3 DNA: TGTGCCAGCAGTAAGACCCGCAATCAGCCCCAGCATTTT; CDR3 protein: CASSKTRNQPQHF
D gene: TRBD1; clone size: .; V gene: TRBV5-1; J gene: TRBJ1-2; CDR3 DNA: TGCGCCAGCAGCTTACCCCGGACAGGCGAGTCGGTCGGCTACACCTTC; CDR3 protein: CASSLPRTGESVGYTF
D gene: .; clone size: .; V gene: TRBV9; J gene: TRBJ1-1; CDR3 DNA: TGTGCCAGCAGCGTAAGGCAGGAAAACACTGAAGCTTTCTTT; CDR3 protein: CASSVRQENTEAFF
D gene: .; clone size: few; V gene: TRBV19; J gene: TRBJ2-2; CDR3 DNA: TGCCTTACCTACACGAACACCGGGGAGCTGTTTTTT; CDR3 protein: CLTYTNTGELFF
D gene: .; clone size: .; V gene: TRBV30; J gene: TRBJ2-7; CDR3 DNA: TGTGCCTGGAGTCGAGGGGACTTATACGAGCAGTACTTC; CDR3 protein: CAWSRGDLYEQYF
D gene: .; clone size: once; V gene: TRBV5-1; J gene: TRBJ2-7; CDR3 DNA: TGCGCCAGCAGCTCAGGGAATACCTACGAGCAGTACTTC; CDR3 protein: CASSSGNTYEQYF
D gene: .; clone size: .; V gene: TRBV11-2; J gene: TRBJ2-7; CDR3 DNA: TGTGCCAGCAGCTCAGGAGGCGGGGCCGAGCAGTACTTC; CDR3 protein: CASSSGGGAEQYF
D gene: .; clone size: few; V gene: TRBV5-1; J gene: TRBJ2-7; CDR3 DNA: TGCGCCAGCAGTTCCAGCGGGTTTTCCTACGAGCAGTACTTC; CDR3 protein: CASSSSGFSYEQYF
D gene: .; clone size: .; V gene: TRBV19; J gene: TRBJ1-1; CDR3 DNA: TGTGCCAGTAGTATATTTCCAGCACAGGGAGGTTTCCACTTT; CDR3 protein: CASSIFPAQGGFHF
D gene: .; clone size: once; V gene: TRBV2; J gene: TRBJ1-5; CDR3 DNA: TGTGCCTCTTGTACGGAATCTAGTCAGCCCCAGCATTTT; CDR3 protein: CASCTESSQPQHF
D gene: .; clone size: .; V gene: TRBV7-9; J gene: TRBJ2-2; CDR3 DNA: TGTGCCAGCAGCTTACCGGGGGCGAACACCGGGGAGCTGTTTTTT; CDR3 protein: CASSLPGANTGELFF